This T cell receptor (beta chain) was documented in a study of PD-1 blockade in classical Hodgkin lymphoma. Whole-study findings and limits: Newly diagnosed patients reportedly trailed healthy donors in baseline TCR diversity.

Some clones are missing from TCRdb's copy, which holds only in-frame ones; the method was immunoSEQ multiplex PCR. The sample records some 93,000 clones, roughly 87% being singletons. Every single patient, without exception, relapsed after autologous stem cell transplantation, and brentuximab vedotin exposure varied. Remarks on this clone: Its antigen remains unidentified.

The V and J ends lost 3 bases and 3 bases respectively, with 9 bases between them. In germline, CDR1 is ENHRY, CDR2 SYGVKD. The CDR3 has 15 amino acids. This TCR came from a human donor with classical Hodgkin lymphoma. The source material was peripheral blood mononuclear cells (PBMCs), sampled before the second cycle of nivolumab. The chain links TRBV10-3 to TRBJ1-6, with no clear D. In DNA form, the CDR3 reads TGTGCCATCAGTGAAGGACCCGGCTATAATTCACCCCTCCACTTT. Translation: CAISEGPGYNSPLHF.